This T cell receptor (beta chain) is drawn from a study of blood T cell repertoires in COVID-19. On the study more broadly: Nucleic acid was either cDNA or gDNA, and it came from T cells, B-cell-depleted T cells, or PBMCs.

Trimming took off 0 bases at V and 3 bases at J, with 12 bases between the two ends. Germline V gene data show CDR1 as SNHLY and CDR2 as FYNNEI. The CDR3 spans 16 residues. Clones were sequenced by immunoSEQ multiplex PCR, and TCRdb holds only the in-frame ones, with some missing. The repertoire includes more than 400,000 clones, roughly nine tenths of them detected once, and about 0.65% sits in the top ten. The chain carries TRBV2 and TRBJ2-4, with D perhaps matching TRBD1 (6 bases). The sequenced material came from PBMCs or T cells enriched from blood (not recorded which). This TCR derives from a woman under 30 who had recovered from COVID-19. The CDR3 DNA sequence: TGTGCCAGCAGTGAAGCACCTCGAGGGGGCAAAAACATTCAGTACTTC. Protein sequence: CASSEAPRGGKNIQYF.